This T cell receptor beta chain appears in the sequencing data of a study of T-cell reconstitution after alpha-beta-depleted transplantation in children. Germline values: CDR1 SGHRS, CDR2 YFSETQ. The CDR3 totals 14 residues. Deletions cut 3 bases from V and 6 bases from J, with 12 bases between. Using unique molecular identifiers, the investigators prepared the TCRbeta library. TCRdb fed the PCR reads into MiXCR, producing one record per CDR3 protein. Of hundreds of thousands of distinct CDR3 sequences in the sample, roughly 10% were seen once. The sequence was obtained from a human donor who donated a stem cell graft to a child with acute lymphoblastic leukemia. The chain joins TRBV5-1 to TRBJ2-2, with D perhaps matching TRBD1 (5 bases). The sample consisted of PBMCs from the stem cell graft donor, taken from the stem cell graft. The CDR3 DNA follows: TGCGCCAGCAGCTGGGCGCAGGGCCCCGGGGAGCTGTTTTTT. It is translated as CASSWAQGPGELFF. The variable domain in full, completed from reference TRBV5-1 and TRBJ2-2, reads KAGVTQTPRYLIKTRGQQVTLSCSPISGHRSVSWYQQTPGQGLQFLFEYFSETQRNKGNFPGRFSGRQFSNSRSEMNVSTLELGDSALYLCASSWAQGPGELFFGEGSRLTVL.